This T cell receptor beta chain appears in the sequencing data of a study of monozygotic twins with inflammatory bowel disease (dated by TCRdb to about 2019). In the study overall: In total, 28 monozygotic twin pairs made up the full study: 19 Danish pairs, all IBD-discordant, plus nine German pairs, of which four were IBD-concordant and five were IBD-discordant. The search for disease-associated traits relied mainly on comparing IBD patients with their genetically identical healthy co-twins within discordant pairs. Each individual had, on average, about 151 000 unique TCRalpha sequences and 181 000 unique TCRbeta sequences available for analysis.

From each donor, a roughly 2.4 ml peripheral blood sample was collected into PAXgene tubes and kept at -80 degrees C. Without T cell sorting, total RNA was isolated from whole blood using the PAXgene blood miRNA kit on an automated QIAcube. Peripheral blood from monozygotic twin pairs who were concordant or discordant for inflammatory bowel disease underwent deep TCRalpha and TCRbeta repertoire profiling using unique molecular barcoding. Smoking habits were recorded for all twin pairs, and each individual was classified as a current, former or never smoker. Overall results and qualifications from the work: Because patients received different immunosuppressive treatments, the repertoires may have picked up extra background noise and variability between individuals. A decrease in TCRbeta repertoire diversity, as measured by inverse Simpson index, was observed in IBD patients compared with their healthy co-twins. The results gave no support for a single strong signal or clonotype linked to IBD. The analysis was unable to tell apart different T cell subtypes. No difference in repertoire similarity was observed between concordant and discordant twins, possibly owing to limited statistical power. Compared with healthy twins, IBD patients had fewer clonotypes in common with other individuals, a difference most pronounced in patients showing signs of disease activity.

Receptor libraries were prepared by 5' RACE. Each TCR library was prepared from 3,000 to 4,000 ng of total RNA. For each sample, cDNA synthesis was carried out in eight separate reactions using SMARTScribe reverse transcriptase. During cDNA synthesis, template switching was used to introduce unique molecular identifiers that contained a 6-nucleotide sample barcode. TCRalpha and TCRbeta cDNA was amplified in two nested PCRs of about 16 and 10 cycles, and bead purification was carried out after each PCR. Before amplification, the cDNA was treated with uracil DNA-glycosylase and purified using the QIAquick PCR purification kit. The second PCR was the step at which Illumina TruSeq-compatible adapters and sample-specific barcodes were added. TapeStation and Qubit were used to check library quality and concentration, and approximately 5.4 ng of each library was pooled. Sequencing of the pooled libraries was done on an Illumina HiSeq2500 single-index Rapid Run using custom sequencing primers and 2 x 100 bp reads. Under the source paper's analysis protocol: MiGEC version 1.2.6 was used for UMI-based consensus assembly, which corrected PCR and sequencing errors. MiXCR version 2.1.1 was used to carry out V(D)J alignment, clonotype assembly and CDR3 extraction. To normalise gene usage, clonotype sharing and MAIT/NKT TCR abundance, the analysis used the top 1000, 10 000 and 20 000 clonotypes per sample. Diversity was computed as the inverse Simpson index with the vegan R package after downsampling to 27 000 UMIs. Paired Mann-Whitney U tests were applied to discordant twin pairs, and Benjamini-Hochberg correction was used for multiple testing. Once TCRdb had reprocessed the reads, it stored one entry per CDR3 protein sequence and supplied no DNA. The V and J calls follow TCRdb's processing rather than the paper's. The sample's table lists a count of around 410,000 distinct CDR3 sequences. 2% to 2.5% of the sample belongs to the ten largest clones.

The CDR3 runs 15 amino acids, cysteine and phenylalanine included. No DNA is listed. The germline V gene yields KGHSH for CDR1 and LQKENI for CDR2. Concerning this clonotype: The antigen this receptor binds is unknown.

This TCR was recovered from a human donor with ulcerative colitis or Crohn's disease, or a healthy co-twin of an affected twin (not recorded which). Sequencing input: blood. The rearranged chain carries TRBV18 and TRBJ2-7; TCRdb's D call of TRBD2 is untestable without DNA. The CDR3 protein sequence reads: CASSPGLATTYEQYF.